These T cell receptor beta chains were read from a single sample in a study of blood T cells in healthy people across ages. TCRdb itself ran the 5' RACE reads through MiXCR, one entry per CDR3 protein. The sample yields around 2 million distinct CDR3 sequences, approximately 40% seen once. Sequencing used blood. The origin of the receptors is a human donor in good health. The CDR3 runs from the conserved cysteine through the conserved F or W. The order of the fields is V gene, clone size, D gene, J gene, CDR3 DNA, CDR3 protein. A D gene is named only where the DNA matches it firmly. The size field is filled for only some rows; it gives once, few, many or a size class.

>TRBV6-5|few|-|TRBJ2-6
TGTGCCAGCGGAAAAAGGCCTCCCAACGTCCTGACTTTC
CASGKRPPNVLTF
>TRBV7-2|-|TRBD2|TRBJ2-1
TGTGCCAGCAGCTTAGAAGGGGGGACTAGCGGGGGGCATGAGCAGTTCTTC
CASSLEGGTSGGHEQFF
>TRBV5-1|-|TRBD2|TRBJ2-1
TGCGCCAGCGGACCTAGCGGGGGGAACAATGAGCAGTTCTTC
CASGPSGGNNEQFF
>TRBV18|once|-|TRBJ1-1
TGTGCCAGCTCACCACGATGGGGTGCTGAAGCTTTCTTT
CASSPRWGAEAFF
>TRBV7-2|-|TRBD1|TRBJ2-7
TGTGCCAGCAGCTCCAGACAGGGTAACCCCTACGAGCAGTACTTC
CASSSRQGNPYEQYF
>TRBV6-2/TRBV6-3|few|-|TRBJ2-1
TGTGCCAGCAGTCCCAGGGTAATAGGTGAGCAGTTCTTC
CASSPRVIGEQFF
>TRBV12-3/TRBV12-4|few|TRBD1|TRBJ1-2
TGTGCCAGCAGCCCGAGGACAGGGGGCGCCTATGGCTACACCTTC
CASSPRTGGAYGYTF
>TRBV20-1|-|TRBD2|TRBJ2-5
TGCAGTGCTACCAGGACTAGCGGGGGGGTAGAGACCCAGTACTTC
CSATRTSGGVETQYF
>TRBV10-3|-|-|TRBJ1-4
TGTGCCATCAGTGGGGGGCCTGGTGAAAAACTGTTTTTT
CAISGGPGEKLFF
>TRBV28|-|TRBD1|TRBJ1-4
TGTGCCAGCAGGACAGGGGGTCCTGAAAAACTGTTTTTT
CASRTGGPEKLFF
>TRBV7-6|-|-|TRBJ2-1
TGTGCCAGCAGCTTATCTAACCGTTGGGGGCAAAGTCCTAACGAGCAGTTCTTC
CASSLSNRWGQSPNEQFF
>TRBV6-5|few|-|TRBJ2-1
TGTGCCAGCAGTTCCCTGGCCCCCAATGAGCAGTTCTTC
CASSSLAPNEQFF
>TRBV3-1|few|-|TRBJ2-5
TGTGCCAGCAGCCAAGGTTTGGACTCCCCGTACCAAGAGACCCAGTACTTC
CASSQGLDSPYQETQYF
>TRBV14|once|TRBD2|TRBJ2-5
TGTGCCAGCAGCCCTAGGACTAGCGGGGATAGGTACTTC
CASSPRTSGDRYF
>TRBV20-1|-|-|TRBJ1-2
TGCAGTGCTACCCAGTTCGGACCTGGCTCCTTATACTATGGCTACACCTTC
CSATQFGPGSLYYGYTF
>TRBV19|-|-|TRBJ2-4
TGTGCCAGTAGTCCGATGGGCACTGAGGGGGAGCAGTACTTC
CASSPMGTEGEQYF
>TRBV11-3|many|-|TRBJ2-1
TGTGCCAGCAGCCCCCAGGGAGGATACAATGAGCAGTTCTTC
CASSPQGGYNEQFF
>TRBV7-2|-|-|TRBJ2-3
TGTGCCAGCAGCCTAGAAGGACGAACAGGGACAGATACGCAGTATTTT
CASSLEGRTGTDTQYF
>TRBV27|few|TRBD2|TRBJ2-5
TGTGCCAGCAGTTTACTCTCGCGGGGGGGCTGGGAGACCCAGTACTTC
CASSLLSRGGWETQYF
>TRBV20-1|-|TRBD1|TRBJ1-6
TGCAGTGCTCGACCGCCAATTTCCGGACAGGCAAATTCACCCCTCCACTTT
CSARPPISGQANSPLHF
>TRBV4-1|-|-|TRBJ2-1
TGCGCCAGCAGCCAAGTCCCCGGGCCTTACAATGAGCAGTTCTTC
CASSQVPGPYNEQFF
>TRBV10-3|-|TRBD1|TRBJ2-5
TGTGCCATCGCCCTGGGACAGCAAGAGACCCAGTACTTC
CAIALGQQETQYF
>TRBV29-1|-|-|TRBJ2-5
TGCAGCGTCCCCCACGGGGTGCAAGAGACCCAGTACTTC
CSVPHGVQETQYF
>TRBV28|few|TRBD2|TRBJ2-1
TGTGCCAGCAGTTTATACAGCGGGGGGCATAACAATGAGCAGTTCTTC
CASSLYSGGHNNEQFF
>TRBV6-2/TRBV6-3|few|TRBD1|TRBJ2-1
TGTGCCAGCAGTCGCGGACAGGGGAGCAATGAGCAGTTCTTC
CASSRGQGSNEQFF
>TRBV5-5|-|-|TRBJ2-1
TGTGCCAGCAGCATAGGGAACTCCTACAATGAGCAGTTCTTC
CASSIGNSYNEQFF
>TRBV24-1|-|-|TRBJ2-3
TGTGCCACCAGTCTCAACGGGCAGGGGAGTACAGATACGCAGTATTTT
CATSLNGQGSTDTQYF
>TRBV28|few|-|TRBJ1-2
TGTGCCAGCAGTTCAGGGAGTTTCGGGTATGGCTACACCTTC
CASSSGSFGYGYTF
>TRBV5-1|many|TRBD1|TRBJ1-5
TGTGCCAGCAGTCCTGGGACAGGGAGCAATCAGCCCCAGCATTTT
CASSPGTGSNQPQHF
>TRBV20-1|once|-|TRBJ1-1
TGCAGTGCTAGAGATCTGGGGCACACAATGAACACTGAAGCTTTCTTT
CSARDLGHTMNTEAFF
>TRBV4-3|-|TRBD1|TRBJ1-4
TGCGCCAGCAGCCAAGATCAAGGGGGCGGAGAAAAACTGTTTTTT
CASSQDQGGGEKLFF
>TRBV12-3/TRBV12-4|-|-|TRBJ1-2
TGTGCCAGCAGTTTGGGGACCCTTCATGGCTACACCTTC
CASSLGTLHGYTF
>TRBV10-3|few|-|TRBJ2-1
TGTGCCATCAGTGAGAACTTGTACAATGAGCAGTTCTTC
CAISENLYNEQFF
>TRBV28|few|-|TRBJ2-2
TGTGCCAGCAGTTTCTCAGGGTACACCGGGGAGCTGTTTTTT
CASSFSGYTGELFF
>TRBV20-1|-|-|TRBJ2-3
TGCAGTGCAAGGGACCCCAGGGTCTCAGATACGCAGTATTTT
CSARDPRVSDTQYF
>TRBV10-3|few|-|TRBJ2-1
TGTGCCATCAGTGAGTCCTTGACAGGAACACCTTACAATGAGCAGTTCTTC
CAISESLTGTPYNEQFF
>TRBV29-1|once|-|TRBJ1-1
TGCAGCGTTTTGACCTTTCCCAGGGACACTGAAGCTTTCTTT
CSVLTFPRDTEAFF
>TRBV29-1|few|-|TRBJ2-5
TGCAGCGTTGACGCAGGGAAGCGAGAGACCCAGTACTTC
CSVDAGKRETQYF
>TRBV7-2|few|TRBD1|TRBJ1-2
TGTGCCAGCAGTCCAACCACAGGGGCCTATGGCTACACCTTC
CASSPTTGAYGYTF
>TRBV13|few|TRBD1|TRBJ2-7
TGTGCCAGCAGCTTATCGGACAGGGGGCGCGAGCAGTACTTC
CASSLSDRGREQYF
>TRBV6-2/TRBV6-3|few|-|TRBJ1-1
TGTGCCAGCAGTTACTTCGACTTAGGGTTGGTGAACACTGAAGCTTTCTTT
CASSYFDLGLVNTEAFF
>TRBV29-1|-|-|TRBJ1-1
TGCAGCGTCCCCCTTTTCGCTGAAGCTTTCTTT
CSVPLFAEAFF
>TRBV7-2|-|TRBD2|TRBJ2-5
TGTGCCAGCAGCCCCAGGACTAGCGGTAAAGAGACCCAGTACTTC
CASSPRTSGKETQYF
>TRBV6-6|-|-|TRBJ2-7
TGTGCCAGCAGCCCCAGTTACGGTCAGGTTTCCTACGAGCAGTACTTC
CASSPSYGQVSYEQYF
>TRBV6-6|few|TRBD2|TRBJ2-5
TGTGCCAGCAGCTTCGGACTAGCGGGGTTGGAGACCCAGTACTTC
CASSFGLAGLETQYF
>TRBV29-1|few|TRBD1|TRBJ1-2
TGCAGCGTTTCCCACAGGGGTGGCTACACCTTC
CSVSHRGGYTF
>TRBV20-1|-|-|TRBJ1-5
TGCAGTGCTAGGGGGACTTTAGGGCCCCAGCATTTT
CSARGTLGPQHF
>TRBV5-1|-|-|TRBJ2-7
TGCGCCAGCAGCTTGGGGTGGGAGGATGAGCAGTACTTC
CASSLGWEDEQYF
>TRBV4-2|few|-|TRBJ2-1
TGTGCCAGCAGCCAAGATGGGGGTCGGGACGGAGGGCTTAACGAGCAGTTCTTC
CASSQDGGRDGGLNEQFF
>TRBV7-2|-|-|TRBJ2-1
TGTGCCAGCAGCGCCACAATTGAGCAGTTCTTC
CASSATIEQFF
>TRBV20-1|few|-|TRBJ1-1
TGCAGTGCTAGATTAACAGTGAACACTGAAGCTTTCTTT
CSARLTVNTEAFF
>TRBV15|-|-|TRBJ1-1
TGTGCCACCAGCAGACTCCATTCAGGGGCCACTGAAGCTTTCTTT
CATSRLHSGATEAFF